These 5 T cell receptor beta chains came from one sample sequenced in a study of a mutant IDH1 vaccine in newly diagnosed glioma. TCRdb's table, derived via immunoSEQ multiplex PCR, lists solely in-frame clones and lacks some. In the table there are about 120,000 clones, 80% of which are singletons. Time point specified: week 11, during vaccination. Doses consisted of 300 ug of mutant IDH1 20-mer peptide each, paired with topical imiquimod. These receptors' targets are unknown. This specimen was PBMCs, taken from a glioma patient whose treatment included an IDH1 peptide vaccine. The receptors stem from a man in his forties or fifties with glioma.

V is TRBV28 and J is TRBJ1-3, with D unclear. There are 13 residues in the CDR3. The germline gives CDR1 MDHEN, CDR2 SYDVKM. V lost 6 bases to trimming and J lost 5 bases, with 11 bases between them. CDR3 sequence: CASSKPGRNTIYF. Written as DNA, the CDR3 is TGTGCCAGCAGCAAACCCGGACGAAACACCATATATTTT.

This rearrangement joins TRBV4-2 to TRBJ1-4; a possible D gene is TRBD1 (5 bases). CDR1 is LGHNA, CDR2 YNFKEQ, per germline. This CDR3 is built from 16 residues. The V and J ends lost 0 bases and 8 bases respectively, with 16 bases between them. The DNA of the CDR3 is TGTGCCAGCAGCCAAGAAAAGGGGATCTCTAGGGAAAAACTGTTTTTT. This gives the protein CASSQEKGISREKLFF.

The V and J genes are TRBV30 and TRBJ1-6, with a tentative D call TRBD1 (5 bases). CDR3 length equals 16 residues. V was shortened by 2 bases and J by 7 bases, with 18 bases between the two germline ends. CDR1 is GTSNPN and CDR2 is SVGIG in the germline V gene (reference sequence). CDR3 nucleotides: TGTGCCTGGAGTTTCTACCCGGGACCGGGCAATTCACCCCTCCACTTT. Translated, it gives CAWSFYPGPGNSPLHF.

This clone occurred a few times. V usage is TRBV15 and J usage is TRBJ1-1, with 7 positions matching TRBD1. V lost 1 base to trimming and J lost 8 bases; unmatched junction nucleotides: 10. The CDR3 is made up of 15 amino acids. The germline CDR1 and CDR2 sequences are LNHNV and YYDKDF (reference sequence). The CDR3 sequence: CATSRGTGAAEEAFF. CDR3 DNA sequence: TGTGCCACCAGCAGAGGAACAGGGGCCGCCGAGGAAGCTTTCTTT.

The chain has TRBV9 and TRBJ2-1; 7 bases line up with TRBD1. Germline V lookup: CDR1 SGDLS, CDR2 YYNGEE. This CDR3 is 15 amino acids long. Trimming at V came to 3 bases and at J to 1 base, leaving 4 bases not matched to a gene. The CDR3 DNA sequence: TGTGCCAGCAGCGCCGACAGGGTGTCCTACAATGAGCAGTTCTTC. The encoded protein is CASSADRVSYNEQFF.